This entry is about one T cell receptor (beta chain). The antigen remains unidentified. Each CDR3 protein gets one entry after TCRdb re-called the reads with MiXCR. This repertoire shows more than 300,000 distinct CDR3 sequences, about 35% found once; its top ten account for roughly 13%. These data are taken from a study of T cell repertoires in cytomegalovirus infection. V dropped 5 bases and J dropped 2 bases, with 13 bases sitting between them. The length of the CDR3 is 15 residues. Germline CDR1 and CDR2: MNHEY and SVGEGT. The V gene is TRBV6-2 or TRBV6-3, the J gene TRBJ1-5, with D possibly matching TRBD1 (5 bases). The TCR was taken from a human donor in good health (CMV status not recorded). Some clones in this sample may be carry-over from other donors' samples. The specimen was cultured PBMCs, collected from culture after CMV antigen stimulation. Written as DNA, the CDR3 is TGTGCCAGCAGTCGCGGGGCCGTCGGCAATCAGCCCCAGCATTTT. Residues: CASSRGAVGNQPQHF.